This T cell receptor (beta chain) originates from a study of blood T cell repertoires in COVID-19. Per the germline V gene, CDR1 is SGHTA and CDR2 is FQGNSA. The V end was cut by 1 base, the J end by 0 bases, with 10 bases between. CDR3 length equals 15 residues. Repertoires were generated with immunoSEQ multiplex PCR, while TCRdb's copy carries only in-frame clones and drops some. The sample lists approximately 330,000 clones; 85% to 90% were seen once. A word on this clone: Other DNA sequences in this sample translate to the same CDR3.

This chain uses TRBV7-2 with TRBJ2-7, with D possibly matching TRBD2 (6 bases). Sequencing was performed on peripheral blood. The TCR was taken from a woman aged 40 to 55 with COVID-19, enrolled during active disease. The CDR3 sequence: CASSLGGGISYEQYF. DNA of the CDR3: TGTGCCAGCAGCTTAGGCGGAGGGATCTCCTACGAGCAGTACTTC. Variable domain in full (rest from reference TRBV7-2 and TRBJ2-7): GAGVSQSPSNKVTEKGKDVELRCDPISGHTALYWYRQSLGQGLEFLIYFQGNSAPDKSGLPSDRFSAERTGGSVSTLTIQRTQQEDSAVYLCASSLGGGISYEQYFGPGTRLTVT.